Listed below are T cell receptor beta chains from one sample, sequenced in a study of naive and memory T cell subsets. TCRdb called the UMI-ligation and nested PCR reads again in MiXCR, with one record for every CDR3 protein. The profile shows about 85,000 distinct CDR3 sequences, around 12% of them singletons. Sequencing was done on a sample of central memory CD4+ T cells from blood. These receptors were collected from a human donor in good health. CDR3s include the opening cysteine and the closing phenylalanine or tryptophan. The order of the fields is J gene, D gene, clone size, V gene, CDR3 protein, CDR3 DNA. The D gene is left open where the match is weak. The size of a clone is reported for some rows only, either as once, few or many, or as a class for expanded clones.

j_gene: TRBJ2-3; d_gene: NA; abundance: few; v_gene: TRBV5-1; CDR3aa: CASSSQGLQSTDTQYF; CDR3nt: TGCGCCAGCAGCTCACAGGGACTCCAGAGCACAGATACGCAGTATTTT
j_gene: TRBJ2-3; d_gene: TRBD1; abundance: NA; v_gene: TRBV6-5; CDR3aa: CASSWDRATDTQYF; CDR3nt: TGTGCCAGCAGTTGGGACAGGGCTACAGATACGCAGTATTTT
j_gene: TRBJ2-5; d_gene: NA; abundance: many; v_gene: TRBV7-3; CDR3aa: CASSLMPAYQETQYF; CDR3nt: TGTGCCAGCAGCTTAATGCCCGCGTACCAAGAGACCCAGTACTTC
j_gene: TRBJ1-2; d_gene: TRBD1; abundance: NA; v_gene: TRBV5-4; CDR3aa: CASSHDPGQLNYGYTF; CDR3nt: TGTGCCAGCAGCCACGACCCGGGACAGCTTAACTATGGCTACACCTTC
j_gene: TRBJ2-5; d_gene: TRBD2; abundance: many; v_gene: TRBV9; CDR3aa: CASSVGGLAGVGETQYF; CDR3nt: TGTGCCAGCAGCGTGGGAGGACTAGCGGGAGTAGGGGAGACCCAGTACTTC
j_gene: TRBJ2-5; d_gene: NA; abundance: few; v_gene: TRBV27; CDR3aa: CATGRIQETQYF; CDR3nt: TGTGCCACCGGGCGAATTCAAGAGACCCAGTACTTC
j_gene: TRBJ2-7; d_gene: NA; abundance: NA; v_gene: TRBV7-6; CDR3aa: CASSLAEGLKQYF; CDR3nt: TGTGCCAGCAGCTTAGCGGAGGGGCTGAAGCAGTACTTC
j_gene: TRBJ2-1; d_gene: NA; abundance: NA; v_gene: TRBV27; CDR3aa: CASSLFGTKYNEQFF; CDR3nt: TGTGCCAGCAGTTTATTTGGGACAAAGTACAATGAGCAGTTCTTC
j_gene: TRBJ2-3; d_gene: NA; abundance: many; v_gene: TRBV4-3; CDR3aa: CASSQGEDRDTDTQYF; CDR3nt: TGCGCCAGCAGCCAAGGAGAGGATAGGGACACAGATACGCAGTATTTT
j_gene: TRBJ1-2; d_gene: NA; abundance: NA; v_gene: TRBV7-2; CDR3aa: CASSPTTGGNYGYTF; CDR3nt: TGTGCCAGCAGCCCCACGACAGGAGGAAACTATGGCTACACCTTC
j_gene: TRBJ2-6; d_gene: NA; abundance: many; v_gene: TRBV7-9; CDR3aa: CASSGQGGGANVLTF; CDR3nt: TGTGCCAGCAGCGGCCAGGGTGGTGGGGCCAACGTCCTGACTTTC
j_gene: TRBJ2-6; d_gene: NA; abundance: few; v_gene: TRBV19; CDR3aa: CASRRQEAGANVLTF; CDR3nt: TGTGCCAGTAGGAGGCAGGAGGCTGGGGCCAACGTCCTGACTTTC
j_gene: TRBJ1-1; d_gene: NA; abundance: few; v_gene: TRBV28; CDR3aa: CASSLESGMLNTEAFF; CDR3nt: TGTGCCAGCAGTTTGGAGTCAGGGATGTTGAACACTGAAGCTTTCTTT
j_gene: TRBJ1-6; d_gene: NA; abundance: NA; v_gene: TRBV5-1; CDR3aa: CASSDSGSPDSPLHF; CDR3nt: TGCGCCAGCAGCGACTCCGGGTCGCCAGATTCACCCCTCCACTTT
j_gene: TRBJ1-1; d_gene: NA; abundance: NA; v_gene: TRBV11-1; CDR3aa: CASSFEGIGTEAFF; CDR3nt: TGTGCCAGCAGCTTTGAAGGGATAGGCACTGAAGCTTTCTTT
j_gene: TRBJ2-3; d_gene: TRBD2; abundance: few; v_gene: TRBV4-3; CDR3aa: CASSRTRLAGGPGGSTDTQYF; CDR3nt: TGCGCCAGCAGCCGAACTCGACTAGCGGGAGGGCCGGGGGGGAGCACAGATACGCAGTATTTT
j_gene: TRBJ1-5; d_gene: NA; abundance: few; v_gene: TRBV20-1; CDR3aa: CSASFGGYSNQPQHF; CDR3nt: TGCAGTGCTAGTTTCGGAGGATATAGCAATCAGCCCCAGCATTTT
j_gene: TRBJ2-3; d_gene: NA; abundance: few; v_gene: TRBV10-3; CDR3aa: CAVLPELSTDTQYF; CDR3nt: TGTGCCGTCCTCCCCGAGCTCAGCACAGATACGCAGTATTTT
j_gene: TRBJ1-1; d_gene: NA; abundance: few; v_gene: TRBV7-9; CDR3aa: CASSSPLNRASTEAFF; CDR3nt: TGTGCCAGCAGCTCCCCCTTAAACAGGGCAAGCACTGAAGCTTTCTTT
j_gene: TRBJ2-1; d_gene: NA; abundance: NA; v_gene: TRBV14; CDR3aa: CASSQGIGRSSYNEQFF; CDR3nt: TGTGCCAGCAGCCAAGGGATCGGCAGGAGCTCCTACAATGAGCAGTTCTTC
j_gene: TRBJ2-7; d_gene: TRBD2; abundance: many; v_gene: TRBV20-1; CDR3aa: CSAEREHEDEQYF; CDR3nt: TGCAGTGCTGAGCGGGAGCACGAGGACGAGCAGTACTTC
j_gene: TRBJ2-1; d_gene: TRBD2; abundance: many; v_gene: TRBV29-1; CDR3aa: CSVRLAGGVGEQFF; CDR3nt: TGCAGCGTACGACTAGCGGGAGGGGTGGGTGAGCAGTTCTTC
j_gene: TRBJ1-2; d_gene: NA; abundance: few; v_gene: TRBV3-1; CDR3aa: CASSQAGTGVYGYTF; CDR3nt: TGTGCCAGCAGCCAAGCCGGAACCGGGGTCTATGGCTACACCTTC
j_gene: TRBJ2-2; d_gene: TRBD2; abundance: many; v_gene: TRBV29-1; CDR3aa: CSAVTSGPGELFF; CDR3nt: TGCAGCGCTGTGACTAGCGGGCCCGGGGAGCTGTTTTTT
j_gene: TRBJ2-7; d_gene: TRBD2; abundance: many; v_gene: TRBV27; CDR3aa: CASSLSAGGSYEQYF; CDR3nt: TGTGCCAGCAGTTTAAGTGCGGGAGGTTCCTACGAGCAGTACTTC
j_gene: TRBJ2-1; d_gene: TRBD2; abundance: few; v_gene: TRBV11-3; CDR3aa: CASSLEAGANEQFF; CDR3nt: TGTGCCAGCAGCTTGGAGGCGGGAGCCAATGAGCAGTTCTTC
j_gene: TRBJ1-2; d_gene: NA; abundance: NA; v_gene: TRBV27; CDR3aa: CASSREGYGYTF; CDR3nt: TGTGCCAGCAGCCGGGAGGGGTATGGCTACACCTTC
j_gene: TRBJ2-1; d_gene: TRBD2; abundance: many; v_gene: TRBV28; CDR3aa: CASSAHPGTSGSWGNEQFF; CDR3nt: TGTGCCAGCAGTGCCCACCCTGGGACTAGCGGGAGTTGGGGGAATGAGCAGTTCTTC
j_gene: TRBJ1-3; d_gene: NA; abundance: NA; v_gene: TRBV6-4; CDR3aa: CASRTYSGNTIYF; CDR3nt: TGTGCCAGCAGAACCTACTCTGGAAACACCATATATTTT
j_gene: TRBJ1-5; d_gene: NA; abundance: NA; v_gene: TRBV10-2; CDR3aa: CASRGSDHQPQHF; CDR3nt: TGCGCCAGCCGGGGGTCGGACCATCAGCCCCAGCATTTT
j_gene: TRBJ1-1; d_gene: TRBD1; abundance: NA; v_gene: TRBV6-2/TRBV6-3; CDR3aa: CASSPQGVGTEAFF; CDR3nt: TGTGCCAGCAGTCCACAGGGGGTGGGAACTGAAGCTTTCTTT
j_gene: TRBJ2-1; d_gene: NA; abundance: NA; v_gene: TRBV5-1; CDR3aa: CASSLAGPDGSEQFF; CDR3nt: TGCGCCAGCAGCTTGGCGGGGCCGGACGGAAGTGAGCAGTTCTTC
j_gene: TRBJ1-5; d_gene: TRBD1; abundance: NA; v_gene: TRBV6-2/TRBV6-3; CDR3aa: CASSFHQQNRDRRNNQPQHF; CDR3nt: TGTGCCAGCAGTTTTCATCAACAGAACCGGGACAGAAGAAACAATCAGCCCCAGCATTTT
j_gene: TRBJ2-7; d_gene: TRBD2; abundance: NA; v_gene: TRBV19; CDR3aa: CASSALGTSSHEQYF; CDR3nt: TGTGCCAGTAGTGCCCTCGGGACTAGCAGCCACGAGCAGTACTTC
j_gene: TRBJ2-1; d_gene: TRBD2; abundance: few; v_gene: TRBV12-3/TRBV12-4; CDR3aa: CASSPLAGSSYNEQFF; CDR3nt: TGTGCCAGCAGTCCCCTAGCGGGGAGCTCCTACAATGAGCAGTTCTTC
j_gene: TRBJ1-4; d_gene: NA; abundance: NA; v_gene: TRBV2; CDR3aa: CASSWGRDREKLFF; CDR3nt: TGTGCCAGCAGCTGGGGGCGCGACAGGGAAAAACTGTTTTTT
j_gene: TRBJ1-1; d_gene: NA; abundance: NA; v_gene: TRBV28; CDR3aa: CASSETNGAKTEAFF; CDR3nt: TGTGCCAGCAGTGAAACCAACGGGGCTAAGACTGAAGCTTTCTTT
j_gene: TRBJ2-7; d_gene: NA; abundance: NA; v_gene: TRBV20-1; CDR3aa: CSARIGSNYEQYF; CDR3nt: TGCAGTGCTAGGATCGGTTCCAACTACGAGCAGTACTTC
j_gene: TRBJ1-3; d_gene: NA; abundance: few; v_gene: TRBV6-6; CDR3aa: CASSYGSGISGNTIYF; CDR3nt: TGTGCCAGCAGTTATGGGTCCGGGATCTCTGGAAACACCATATATTTT
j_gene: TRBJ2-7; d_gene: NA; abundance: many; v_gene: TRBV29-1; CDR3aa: CSVVGARGSYEQYF; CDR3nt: TGCAGCGTTGTGGGGGCGAGGGGCTCCTACGAGCAGTACTTC
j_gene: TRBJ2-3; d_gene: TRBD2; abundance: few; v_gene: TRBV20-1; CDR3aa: CSASYVGTSDRTDTQYF; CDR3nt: TGCAGTGCTAGCTACGTCGGGACTAGCGACCGCACAGATACGCAGTATTTT
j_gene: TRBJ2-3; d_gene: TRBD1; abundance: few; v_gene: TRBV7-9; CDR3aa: CASSRQGAGDTQYF; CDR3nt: TGTGCCAGCAGCCGACAGGGGGCTGGAGATACGCAGTATTTT
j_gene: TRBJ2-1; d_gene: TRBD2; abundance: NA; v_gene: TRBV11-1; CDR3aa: CASSLGGLAIGEGIEQFF; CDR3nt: TGTGCCAGCAGCTTAGGAGGACTAGCGATCGGCGAAGGGATTGAGCAGTTCTTC
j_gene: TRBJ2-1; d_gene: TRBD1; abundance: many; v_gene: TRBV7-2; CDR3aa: CASSRQGQGSYNEQFF; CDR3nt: TGTGCCAGCAGCAGACAAGGACAGGGCTCCTACAATGAGCAGTTCTTC
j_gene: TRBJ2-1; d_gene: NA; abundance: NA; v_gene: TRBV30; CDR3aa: CAWSVRVTEQFF; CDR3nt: TGTGCCTGGAGTGTACGGGTCACAGAGCAGTTCTTC
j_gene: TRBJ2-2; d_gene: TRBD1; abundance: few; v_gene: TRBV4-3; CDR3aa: CASSQDIRDRITGELFF; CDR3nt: TGCGCCAGCAGCCAAGATATCCGGGACAGGATCACCGGGGAGCTGTTTTTT
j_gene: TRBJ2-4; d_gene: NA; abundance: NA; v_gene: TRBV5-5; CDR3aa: CASSPDSSLAKNIQYF; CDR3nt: TGTGCCAGCAGCCCTGACAGTAGCCTAGCCAAAAACATTCAGTACTTC
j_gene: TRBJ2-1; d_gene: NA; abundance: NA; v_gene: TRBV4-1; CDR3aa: CASSQEAGLGIDEQFF; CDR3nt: TGCGCCAGCAGCCAAGAAGCAGGCCTTGGGATCGATGAGCAGTTCTTC